This TCR beta chain emerged from a study of beta chain features in type 1 diabetes. The CDR3 is 12 residues long. Deletions cut 6 bases from V and 6 bases from J, with 15 bases between. The V gene's germline CDR1 is SQVTM and CDR2 ANQGSEA. Sequencing targeted expressed TCRB transcripts, as all isolated RNA had been reverse transcribed. The protocol was immunoSEQ multiplex PCR, while the TCRdb copy is restricted to in-frame clones and leaves out a portion. The sample consists of under 25,000 clones, about 53% of them appearing once. V and J are TRBV29-1 and TRBJ2-7; no reliable D call. Sequencing was done on a sample of stem cell memory CD4+ T cells from blood. The receptor was derived from a young man in good health. CDR3 loop: CSVRVPSVEQYF. CDR3 in DNA: TGCAGCGTACGGGTTCCTTCCGTCGAGCAGTACTTC.